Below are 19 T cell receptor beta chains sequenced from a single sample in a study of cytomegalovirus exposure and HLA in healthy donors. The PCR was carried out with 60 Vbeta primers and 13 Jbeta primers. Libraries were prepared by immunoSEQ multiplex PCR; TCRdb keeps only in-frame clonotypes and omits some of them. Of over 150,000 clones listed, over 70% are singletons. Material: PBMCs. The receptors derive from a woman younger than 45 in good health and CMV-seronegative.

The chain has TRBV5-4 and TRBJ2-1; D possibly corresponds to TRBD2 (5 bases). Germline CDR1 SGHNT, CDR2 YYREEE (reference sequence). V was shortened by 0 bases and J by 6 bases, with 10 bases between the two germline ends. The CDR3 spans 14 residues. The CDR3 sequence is CASSLDAGGNEQFF. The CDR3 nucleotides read TGTGCCAGCAGCTTGGACGCCGGAGGCAATGAGCAGTTCTTC.

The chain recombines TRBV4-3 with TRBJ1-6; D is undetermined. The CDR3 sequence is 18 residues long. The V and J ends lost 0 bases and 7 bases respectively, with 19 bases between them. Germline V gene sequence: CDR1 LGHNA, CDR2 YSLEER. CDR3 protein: CASSQDLNRGLSNSPLHF. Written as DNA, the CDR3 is TGCGCCAGCAGCCAAGATCTGAATCGCGGCCTGTCAAATTCACCCCTCCACTTT.

CDR3 amino acids: CASSLEGTGGFSPLHF. The CDR3 nucleotides read TGCGCCAGCAGCTTGGAAGGGACAGGGGGCTTTTCACCCCTCCACTTT. This chain joins TRBV5-1 and TRBJ1-6; 12 nucleotides align to TRBD1. Trimming at V came to 0 bases and at J to 9 bases, leaving 4 bases not matched to a gene. The CDR3 is made up of 16 amino acids. Germline assignment: CDR1 SGHRS and CDR2 YFSETQ.

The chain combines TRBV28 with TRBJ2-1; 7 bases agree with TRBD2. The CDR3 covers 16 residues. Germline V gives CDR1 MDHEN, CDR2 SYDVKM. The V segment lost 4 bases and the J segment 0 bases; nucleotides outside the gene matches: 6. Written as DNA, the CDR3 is TGTGCCAGCAGTTCCTACGGGGGGAGCTCCTACAATGAGCAGTTCTTC. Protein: CASSSYGGSSYNEQFF.

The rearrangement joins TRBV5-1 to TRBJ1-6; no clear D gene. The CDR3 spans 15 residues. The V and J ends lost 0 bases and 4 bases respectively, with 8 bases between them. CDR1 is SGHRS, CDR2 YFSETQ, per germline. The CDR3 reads CASSLAGVYNSPLHF. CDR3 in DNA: TGCGCCAGCAGCTTGGCCGGGGTGTATAATTCACCCCTCCACTTT.

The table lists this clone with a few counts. The CDR3 sequence: CAGHYHSGRPKNIQYF. As DNA, the CDR3 is TGCGCCGGCCACTACCATAGCGGGAGACCAAAAAACATTCAGTACTTC. The chain is built from TRBV5-1 and TRBJ2-4; 9 bases fit TRBD2. Germline trimming cut 10 bases from V and 4 bases from J; bases unmatched to any gene: 15. CDR3 length: 16 amino acids. CDR1 is SGHRS, CDR2 YFSETQ, per germline. Filled out from reference TRBV5-1 and TRBJ2-4, the complete variable domain reads KAGVTQTPRYLIKTRGQQVTLSCSPISGHRSVSWYQQTPGQGLQFLFEYFSETQRNKGNFPGRFSGRQFSNSRSEMNVSTLELGDSALYLCAGHYHSGRPKNIQYFGAGTRLSVL.

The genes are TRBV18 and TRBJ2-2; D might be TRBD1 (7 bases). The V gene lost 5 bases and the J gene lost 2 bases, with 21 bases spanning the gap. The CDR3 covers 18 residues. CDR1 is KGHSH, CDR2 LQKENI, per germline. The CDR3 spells CASSSRRGQGENTGELFF. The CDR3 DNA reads TGTGCCAGCTCATCTCGGCGGGGTCAGGGGGAAAACACCGGGGAGCTGTTTTTT. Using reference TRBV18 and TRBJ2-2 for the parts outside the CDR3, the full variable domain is NAGVMQNPRHLVRRRGQEARLRCSPMKGHSHVYWYRQLPEEGLKFMVYLQKENIIDESGMPKERFSAEFPKEGPSILRIQQVVRGDSAAYFCASSSRRGQGENTGELFFGEGSRLTVL.

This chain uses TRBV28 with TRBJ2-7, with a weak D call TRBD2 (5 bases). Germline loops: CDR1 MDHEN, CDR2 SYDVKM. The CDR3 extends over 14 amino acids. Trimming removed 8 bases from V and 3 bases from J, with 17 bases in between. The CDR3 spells CASQEAGLDYEQYF. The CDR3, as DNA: TGTGCCAGCCAGGAGGCGGGTCTCGACTACGAGCAGTACTTC. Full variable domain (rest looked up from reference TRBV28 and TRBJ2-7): DVKVTQSSRYLVKRTGEKVFLECVQDMDHENMFWYRQDPGLGLRLIYFSYDVKMKEKGDIPEGYSVSREKKERFSLILESASTNQTSMYLCASQEAGLDYEQYFGPGTRLTVT.

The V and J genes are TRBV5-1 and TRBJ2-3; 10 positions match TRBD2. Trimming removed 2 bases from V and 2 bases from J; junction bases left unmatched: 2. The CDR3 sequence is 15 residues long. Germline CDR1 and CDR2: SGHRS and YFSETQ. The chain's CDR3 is CASSFGLADTDTQYF. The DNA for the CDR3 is TGCGCCAGCAGCTTCGGACTAGCGGACACAGATACGCAGTATTTT.

The CDR3 spells CSVGSRLNYGYTF. As DNA, the CDR3 is TGCAGCGTTGGTTCCAGGCTAAACTATGGCTACACCTTC. V and J are TRBV29-1 and TRBJ1-2; D is uncertain. Germline V gives CDR1 SQVTM, CDR2 ANQGSEA. V was pared by 4 bases and J by 2 bases, with 11 bases between. The CDR3 has 13 residues.

The chain's CDR3 is CASSPPGGWGYTF. CDR3 coding DNA: TGTGCCAGCAGCCCTCCAGGGGGCTGGGGCTACACCTTC. The chain combines TRBV6-1 with TRBJ1-2, with 8 bases that match TRBD1. Germline CDR1 MNHNS, CDR2 SASEGT. CDR3 length: 13 residues. Germline trimming cut 6 bases from V and 8 bases from J; bases unmatched to any gene: 8.

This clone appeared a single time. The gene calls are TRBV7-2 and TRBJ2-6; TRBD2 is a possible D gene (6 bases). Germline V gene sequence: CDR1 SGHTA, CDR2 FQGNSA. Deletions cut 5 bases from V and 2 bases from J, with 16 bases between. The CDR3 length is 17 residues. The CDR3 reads CASSHQRGGTGANVLTF. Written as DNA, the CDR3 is TGTGCCAGCAGCCATCAGAGGGGCGGGACTGGGGCCAACGTCCTGACTTTC.

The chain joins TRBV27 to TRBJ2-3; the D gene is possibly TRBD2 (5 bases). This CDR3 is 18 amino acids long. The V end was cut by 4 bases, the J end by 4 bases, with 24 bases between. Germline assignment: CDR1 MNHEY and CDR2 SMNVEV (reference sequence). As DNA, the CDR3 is TGTGCCAGCAGTTCTCCCGTGGCGGGTAAATTCCCGGCAGATACGCAGTATTTT. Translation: CASSSPVAGKFPADTQYF.

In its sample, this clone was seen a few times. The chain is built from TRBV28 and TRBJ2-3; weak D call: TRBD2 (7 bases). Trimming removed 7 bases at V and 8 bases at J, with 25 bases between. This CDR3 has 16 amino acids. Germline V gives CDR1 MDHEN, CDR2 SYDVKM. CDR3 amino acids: CASTLIGGASKATQYF. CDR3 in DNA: TGTGCCAGCACCCTAATTGGGGGGGCTAGCAAAGCTACGCAGTATTTT.

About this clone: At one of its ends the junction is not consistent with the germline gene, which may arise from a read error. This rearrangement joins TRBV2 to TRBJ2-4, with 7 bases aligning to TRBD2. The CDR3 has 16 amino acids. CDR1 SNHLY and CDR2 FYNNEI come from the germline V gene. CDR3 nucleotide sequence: TGTGCCAGCAGGCCAGGGAGGGGCCTAGCCAAAAACAGTCAGTACTTC. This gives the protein CASRPGRGLAKNSQYF.

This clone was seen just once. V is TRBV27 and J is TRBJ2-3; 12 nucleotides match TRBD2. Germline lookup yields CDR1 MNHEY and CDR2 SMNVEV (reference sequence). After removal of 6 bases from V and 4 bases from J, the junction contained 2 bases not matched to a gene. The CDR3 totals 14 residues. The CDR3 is CASRLAGGPDTQYF. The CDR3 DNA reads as TGTGCCAGCAGGCTAGCGGGAGGGCCAGATACGCAGTATTTT.

CDR3 nucleotide sequence: TGTGCCAGCAGTGAACTAGGTAGCATTGAGCAGTTCTTC. Its translation is CASSELGSIEQFF. The chain combines TRBV25-1 with TRBJ2-1, with unresolved D. The CDR3 loop spans 13 amino acids. Germline V gene lookup returns CDR1 MGHDK and CDR2 SYGVNS. Between the trimmed V and J ends, which lost 2 bases and 9 bases, there was a span of 11 bases.

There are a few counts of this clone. CDR3 loop: CASSIRGVSNQPQHF. In DNA, the CDR3 is TGTGCCAGTAGTATAAGGGGTGTAAGCAATCAGCCCCAGCATTTT. The J gene is TRBJ1-5, the V gene TRBV19, with D possibly being TRBD1 (5 bases). V was cut by 2 bases and J by 1 base, with 9 bases left in between. The germline V gene encodes CDR1 LNHDA and CDR2 SQIVND (reference sequence). CDR3 length: 15 residues.

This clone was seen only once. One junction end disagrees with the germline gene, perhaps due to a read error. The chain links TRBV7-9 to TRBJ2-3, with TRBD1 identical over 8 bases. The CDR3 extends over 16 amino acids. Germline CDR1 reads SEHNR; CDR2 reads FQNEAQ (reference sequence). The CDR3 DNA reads TGTTCCAGCAGCTACTCCGGGACAGGACTCGTTGATACGCAGTATTTT. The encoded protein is CSSSYSGTGLVDTQYF.